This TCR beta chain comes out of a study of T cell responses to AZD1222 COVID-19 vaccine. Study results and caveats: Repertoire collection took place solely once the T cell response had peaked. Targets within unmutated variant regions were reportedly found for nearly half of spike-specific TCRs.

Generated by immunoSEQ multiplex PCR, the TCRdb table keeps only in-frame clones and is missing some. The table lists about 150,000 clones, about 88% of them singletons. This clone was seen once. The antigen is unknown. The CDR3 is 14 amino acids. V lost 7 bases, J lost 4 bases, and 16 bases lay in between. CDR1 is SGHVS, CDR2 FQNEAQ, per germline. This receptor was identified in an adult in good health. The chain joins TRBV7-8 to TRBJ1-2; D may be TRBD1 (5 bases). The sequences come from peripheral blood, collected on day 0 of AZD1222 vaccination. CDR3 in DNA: TGTGCCAGCACAGGAGGGGCGGGACCCTATGGCTACACCTTC. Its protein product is CASTGGAGPYGYTF. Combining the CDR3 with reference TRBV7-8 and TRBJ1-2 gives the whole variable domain GAGVSQSPRYKVAKRGQDVALRCDPISGHVSLFWYQQALGQGPEFLTYFQNEAQLDKSGLPSDRFFAERPEGSVSTLKIQRTQQEDSAVYLCASTGGAGPYGYTFGSGTRLTVV.